This T cell receptor (beta chain) was recovered during a study of blood T cell repertoires in COVID-19. Turning to the study itself: Sites across the United States, Italy and Spain contributed samples from acute and convalescent COVID-19. Nucleic acid was either cDNA or gDNA, and it came from T cells, B-cell-depleted T cells, or PBMCs.

Original data processing: Reference gene primer amplification in the assay estimated nucleated cell counts. Method: immunoSEQ multiplex PCR; TCRdb's copy keeps in-frame clones and lacks some. V and J calls and clone size are copied from that table; D and trimming were computed from the DNA. The sample has 250,000 to 350,000 clones, around 87% seen once; the top ten hold roughly 2.2%. This clone came up once. The CDR3 runs to 16 residues. With 2 bases clipped from V and 1 base from J, the junction kept 6 bases outside the gene matches. Germline CDR1 reads MNHEY; CDR2 reads SVGAGI. Source material: peripheral blood. The receptor was derived from a woman aged 50 to 60 who had recovered from COVID-19. The chain is built from TRBV6-5 and TRBJ1-1; 8 bases are shared with TRBD1. Here the CDR3 DNA reads TGTGCCAGCAGTTACACTTGGACAGGGACGAACACTGAAGCTTTCTTT. As protein: CASSYTWTGTNTEAFF.